These T cell receptor beta chains were read from a single sample in a study of T-cell memory formation after mild COVID-19. TCRdb used MiXCR to reprocess the 5' RACE reads, holding one entry per CDR3 protein. This repertoire shows about 440,000 distinct CDR3 sequences, 20% found once; its top ten account for more than 8%. Sequenced input: PBMCs or a T cell subset sorted from them (not recorded which). Every receptor here comes from an adult woman who had mild COVID-19 (a few samples of this study predate the infection). Cell type and time point are not known. Each CDR3 is given with its conserved first and last residue. The D gene is left open where the match is weak. Part of the rows lack a size; the others show once, few, many or a class for expanded clones.

d_gene,v_gene,abundance,j_gene,CDR3aa,CDR3nt
TRBD1,TRBV10-3,few,TRBJ2-3,CAIRRTGGTDTQYF,TGTGCCATCAGACGGACAGGGGGGACAGATACGCAGTATTTT
-,TRBV4-1,few,TRBJ2-7,CASSQVPGPDGGEQYF,TGCGCCAGCAGCCAAGTTCCCGGGCCCGATGGCGGCGAGCAGTACTTC
-,TRBV7-7,many,TRBJ2-3,CASSLERADTQYF,TGTGCTAGCAGCTTAGAGAGGGCAGATACGCAGTATTTT
-,TRBV4-1,-,TRBJ2-7,CASSQDAGSSYEQYF,TGCGCCAGCAGCCAAGATGCGGGTAGCTCCTACGAGCAGTACTTC
-,TRBV25-1,-,TRBJ2-7,CASSGNPTYEQYF,TGTGCCAGCAGTGGTAACCCCACCTACGAGCAGTACTTC
-,TRBV19,-,TRBJ2-5,CASKLRGGETQYF,TGTGCCAGTAAGCTCAGGGGGGGAGAGACCCAGTACTTC
-,TRBV4-2,many,TRBJ2-1,CASSQEFNRRNYNEQFF,TGTGCCAGCAGCCAAGAATTTAACAGGAGAAACTACAATGAGCAGTTCTTC
-,TRBV2,-,TRBJ2-1,CASSEAFNEQFF,TGTGCCAGCAGTGAAGCGTTCAATGAGCAGTTCTTC
TRBD1,TRBV9,few,TRBJ2-2,CASRDRASNTGELFF,TGTGCCAGCCGAGACAGGGCTTCGAACACCGGGGAGCTGTTTTTT
TRBD2,TRBV20-1,-,TRBJ2-1,CSADGGAVYNEQFF,TGCAGTGCTGACGGGGGGGCCGTCTACAATGAGCAGTTCTTC
TRBD1,TRBV6-5,few,TRBJ1-2,CASSRTGAANYGYTF,TGTGCCAGCAGTAGGACAGGGGCCGCTAACTATGGCTACACCTTC
-,TRBV7-3,once,TRBJ1-6,CASSNGQYNSPLHF,TGTGCCAGCAGTAACGGACAGTATAATTCACCCCTCCACTTT
TRBD1,TRBV12-5,few,TRBJ2-7,CASGLTGQGKDEQYF,TGTGCTAGTGGCCTGACCGGACAGGGGAAGGACGAGCAGTACTTC
TRBD1,TRBV9,-,TRBJ1-4,CASSVWGTGDEKLFF,TGTGCCAGCAGCGTCTGGGGGACAGGGGATGAAAAACTGTTTTTT
TRBD2,TRBV20-1,-,TRBJ2-3,CSAPPGTSGGDTDTQYF,TGCAGTGCCCCCCCCGGGACTAGCGGGGGGGACACAGATACGCAGTATTTT
-,TRBV20-1,few,TRBJ1-1,CSARVRVMNTEAFF,TGCAGTGCTAGAGTAAGGGTAATGAACACTGAAGCTTTCTTT
-,TRBV21-1,-,TRBJ2-1,CASSPTQTSLNEQFF,TGTGCCAGCAGCCCTACCCAGACTAGTTTGAATGAGCAGTTCTTC